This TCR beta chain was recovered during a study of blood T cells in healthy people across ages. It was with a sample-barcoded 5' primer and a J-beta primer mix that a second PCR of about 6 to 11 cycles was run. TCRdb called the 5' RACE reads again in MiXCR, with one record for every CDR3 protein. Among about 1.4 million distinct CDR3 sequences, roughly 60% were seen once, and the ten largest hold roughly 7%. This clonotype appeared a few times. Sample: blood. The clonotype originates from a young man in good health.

In DNA form, the CDR3 reads TGCATCATTGACAGGGTTCTCACAGATACGCAGTATTTT. As protein: CIIDRVLTDTQYF. J is TRBJ2-3 and V is TRBV29-1; TRBD1 matches 7 bases. The CDR3 has 13 residues. From germline, CDR1 is SQVTM and CDR2 ANQGSEA.